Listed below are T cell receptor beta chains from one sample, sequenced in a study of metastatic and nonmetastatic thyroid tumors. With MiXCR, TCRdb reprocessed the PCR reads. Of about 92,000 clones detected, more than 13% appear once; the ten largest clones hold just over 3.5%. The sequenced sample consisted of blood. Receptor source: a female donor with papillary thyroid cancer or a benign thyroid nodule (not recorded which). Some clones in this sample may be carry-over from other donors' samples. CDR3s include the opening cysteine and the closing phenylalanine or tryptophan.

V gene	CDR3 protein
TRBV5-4	CASSLGTGLSTEAFF
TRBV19	CASSIPRWGQDYGYTF
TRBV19	CASSIAARGRQETQYF
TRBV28	CASSTSGGATYEQYF
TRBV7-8	CASSTRKGVYIQYF
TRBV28	CASSPVPGQGRSGNTIYF
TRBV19	CASSGERGGPDTQYF
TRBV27	CASRLGQGGRNEQFF
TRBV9	CASSEGGVAGELFF
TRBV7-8	CASSLRGAGANTGELFF
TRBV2	CASSRARINQPQHF
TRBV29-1	CRVPTYNEQFF
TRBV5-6	CASSFGAGGVYEQFF
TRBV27	CASTLTSTDTQYF
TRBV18	CASSPGTGMNTEAFF
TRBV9	CASSTYYGYTF
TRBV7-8	CASSVDPINTEAFF
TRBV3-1	CASSPTGLPYEQYF
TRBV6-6	CASSYSARAGDTEAFF
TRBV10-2	CASSDDSQTFNQPQHF
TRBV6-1	CASSDRLGNTIYF
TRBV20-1	CSASLAGDQPQHF
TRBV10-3	CAISEGTTYEQYF
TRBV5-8	CASSLDRTSGVQGAQYF
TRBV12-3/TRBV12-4	CASSLPLGYRAESFF
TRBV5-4	CASSSGHYGYTF
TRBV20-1	CSATNRQGATVVTEAFF
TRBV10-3	CAISEPGQGIRNIQYF
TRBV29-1	CSAAYPARGSTDTQYF
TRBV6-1	CASSWQGATGNTIYF
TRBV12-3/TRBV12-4	CASTLEDPAGHEQFF
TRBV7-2	CASSLESGPNYGYTF
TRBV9	CASSVAEGASTDTQYF
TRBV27	CASHYTDTQYF
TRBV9	CASSAARGYGDYGYTF
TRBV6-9	CASSYGRCHEAFF
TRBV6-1	CASTPAEQNTEAFF